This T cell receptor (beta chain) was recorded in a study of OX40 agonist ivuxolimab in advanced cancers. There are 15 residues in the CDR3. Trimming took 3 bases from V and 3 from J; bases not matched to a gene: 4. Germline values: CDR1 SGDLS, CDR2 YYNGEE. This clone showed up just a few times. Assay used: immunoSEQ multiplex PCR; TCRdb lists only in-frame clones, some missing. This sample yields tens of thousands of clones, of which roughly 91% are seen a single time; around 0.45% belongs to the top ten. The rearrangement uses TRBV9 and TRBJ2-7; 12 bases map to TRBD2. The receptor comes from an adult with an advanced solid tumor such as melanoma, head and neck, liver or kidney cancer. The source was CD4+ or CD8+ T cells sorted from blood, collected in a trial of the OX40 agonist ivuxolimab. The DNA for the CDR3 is TGTGCCAGCAGCGCTAGCGGGGGGGCCCACTACGAGCAGTACTTC. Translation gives CASSASGGAHYEQYF. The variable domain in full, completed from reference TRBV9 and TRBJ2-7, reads DSGVTQTPKHLITATGQRVTLRCSPRSGDLSVYWYQQSLDQGLQFLIQYYNGEERAKGNILERFSAQQFPDLHSELNLSSLELGDSALYFCASSASGGAHYEQYFGPGTRLTVT.